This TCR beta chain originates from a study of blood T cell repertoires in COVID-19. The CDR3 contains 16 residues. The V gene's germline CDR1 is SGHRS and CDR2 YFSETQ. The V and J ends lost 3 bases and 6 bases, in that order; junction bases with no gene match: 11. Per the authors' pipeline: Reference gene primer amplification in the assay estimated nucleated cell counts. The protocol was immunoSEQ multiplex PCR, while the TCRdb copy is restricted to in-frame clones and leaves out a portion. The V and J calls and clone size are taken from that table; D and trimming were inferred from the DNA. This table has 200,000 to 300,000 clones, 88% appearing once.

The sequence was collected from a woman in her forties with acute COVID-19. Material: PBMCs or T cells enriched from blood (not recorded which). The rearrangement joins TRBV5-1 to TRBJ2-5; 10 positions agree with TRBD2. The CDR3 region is CASSSALAGELKTQYF. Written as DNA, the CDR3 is TGCGCCAGCAGCTCAGCGCTAGCGGGGGAATTGAAGACCCAGTACTTC.